This entry features one TCR beta chain sequence. This entry is derived from a study of blood T cell repertoires in COVID-19. Study at large: T cells, B-cell-depleted T cells, or PBMCs supplied cDNA or gDNA.

Unmatched junction bases numbered 3, after V lost 5 bases and J lost 7 bases. The germline V gene has CDR1 WSHSY and CDR2 SAAADI. This CDR3 has 14 amino acids. Enrollment of patients from Seattle took place during active infection, with longitudinal follow-up. Original methodology: By means of reference gene primer amplification, nucleated cell counts were estimated. Clones were sequenced by immunoSEQ multiplex PCR, and TCRdb holds only the in-frame ones, with some missing. V and J calls and clone size are copied from that table; D and trimming were computed from the DNA. This sample has 410,000 or so clones, with about 89% found just once.

The specimen sequenced was peripheral blood. The receptor's source is a woman in her 40s with COVID-19, enrolled during active disease. This rearrangement joins TRBV10-2 to TRBJ1-6; 9 nucleotides agree with TRBD1. Here the CDR3 reads CASSYRGPNSPLHF. CDR3 nucleotide sequence: TGCGCCAGCAGTTACAGGGGGCCCAATTCACCCCTCCACTTT.